This T cell receptor (beta chain) was obtained from a study of cytotoxic CD8 clonotypes in ibrutinib-treated CLL. Study in general: The study recorded mean values of 255,043 productive templates and tens of thousands of productive rearrangements per sample.

Germline CDR1 and CDR2: SGHTA and FQGNSA. The CDR3 is made up of 18 amino acids. Trimming took 4 bases from V and 1 from J; bases not matched to a gene: 12. A note on this clone: The antigen remains undetermined.

Produced via immunoSEQ multiplex PCR; TCRdb's table is partial and in-frame only. The repertoire holds over 150,000 clones, with about four fifths as singletons. Whole-study results and caveats: Clonality rose at ibrutinib response and fell back toward baseline at progression. Baseline clonality was higher than in age-matched healthy donors and moved in step with circulating CD8+ T-cell counts.

The chain is built from TRBV7-2 and TRBJ2-1; 8 nucleotides agree with TRBD1. The TCR comes from a human donor with chronic lymphocytic leukemia. The material sequenced was PBMCs, taken after 12 months of ibrutinib treatment. This chain's CDR3 is CASSSPTIRGPSYNEQFF. DNA for the CDR3: TGTGCCAGCAGCTCGCCCACAATCAGGGGGCCGTCCTACAATGAGCAGTTCTTC. The variable domain in full, completed from reference TRBV7-2 and TRBJ2-1, reads GAGVSQSPSNKVTEKGKDVELRCDPISGHTALYWYRQSLGQGLEFLIYFQGNSAPDKSGLPSDRFSAERTGGSVSTLTIQRTQQEDSAVYLCASSSPTIRGPSYNEQFFGPGTRLTVL.